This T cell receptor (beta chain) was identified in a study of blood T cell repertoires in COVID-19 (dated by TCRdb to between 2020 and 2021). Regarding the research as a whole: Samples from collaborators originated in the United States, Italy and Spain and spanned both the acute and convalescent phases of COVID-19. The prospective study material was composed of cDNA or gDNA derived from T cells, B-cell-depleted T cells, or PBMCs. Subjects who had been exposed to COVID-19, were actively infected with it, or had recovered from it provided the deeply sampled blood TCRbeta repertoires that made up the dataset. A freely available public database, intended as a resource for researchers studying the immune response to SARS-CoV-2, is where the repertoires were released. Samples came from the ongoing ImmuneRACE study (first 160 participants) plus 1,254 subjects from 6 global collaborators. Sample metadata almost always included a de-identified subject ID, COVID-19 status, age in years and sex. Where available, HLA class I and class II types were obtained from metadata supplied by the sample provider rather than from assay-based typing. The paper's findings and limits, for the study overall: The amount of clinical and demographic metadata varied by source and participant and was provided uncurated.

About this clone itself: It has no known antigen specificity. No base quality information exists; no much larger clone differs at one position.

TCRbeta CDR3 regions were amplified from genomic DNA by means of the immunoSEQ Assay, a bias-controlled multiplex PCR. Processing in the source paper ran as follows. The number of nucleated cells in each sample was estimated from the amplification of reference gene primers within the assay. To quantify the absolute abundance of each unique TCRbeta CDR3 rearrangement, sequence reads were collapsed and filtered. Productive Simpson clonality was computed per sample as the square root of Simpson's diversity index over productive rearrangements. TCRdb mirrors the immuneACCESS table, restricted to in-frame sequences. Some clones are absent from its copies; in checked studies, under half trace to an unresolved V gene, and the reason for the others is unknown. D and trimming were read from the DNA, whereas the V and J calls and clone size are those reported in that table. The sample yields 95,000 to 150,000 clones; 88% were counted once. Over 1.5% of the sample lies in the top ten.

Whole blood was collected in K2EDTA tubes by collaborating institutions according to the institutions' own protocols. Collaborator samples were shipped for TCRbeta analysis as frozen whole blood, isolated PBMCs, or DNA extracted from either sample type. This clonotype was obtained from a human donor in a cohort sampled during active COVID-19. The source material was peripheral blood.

The CDR3 is CASGPQIANTEAFF. In nucleotides, the sequence is TGTGCCAGTGGCCCCCAGATTGCTAACACTGAAGCTTTCTTT. Recombination joined TRBV19 with TRBJ1-1; the D gene identity is not certain. The CDR3 sequence holds 14 residues, the cysteine and phenylalanine included. The kept DNA is CDR3 alone, 42 bases in frame from the first base. CDR1 and CDR2 were assigned from the germline V gene (reference sequence) as LNHDA and SQIVND. Trimming at the junction amounts to 8 bases on V and 2 bases on J, and the germline ends lie 15 bases apart.